This T cell receptor beta chain was captured in a study of blood T cell repertoires in COVID-19. Study-level background: PBMCs, B-cell-depleted T cells, or T cells provided the cDNA or gDNA that made up the material.

This CDR3 contains 15 residues. The germline CDR1 and CDR2 sequences are LNHNV and YYDKDF (reference sequence). Trimming stripped 0 bases from V and 1 base from J, with 10 bases between. In the study's own analysis: Amplifying reference gene primers gave estimates of nucleated cell counts. TCRdb keeps only in-frame clones here, not all; method: immunoSEQ multiplex PCR. V and J calls and clone size are as listed in that table; D and trimming were resolved from the DNA. In the table there are about 77,000 clones, 65% to 85% of which are singletons. The TCR was taken from an older man with active or convalescent COVID-19. Sequencing input: peripheral blood. The chain combines TRBV15 with TRBJ2-7, with a weak D call TRBD2 (5 bases). In nucleotides, the CDR3 is TGTGCCACCAGCAGAGATGGGAGTCTTTCCTACGAGCAGTACTTC. Translating gives CATSRDGSLSYEQYF. The complete variable domain, with remaining parts taken from reference TRBV15 and TRBJ2-7, reads DAMVIQNPRYQVTQFGKPVTLSCSQTLNHNVMYWYQQKSSQAPKLLFHYYDKDFNNEADTPDNFQSRRPNTSFCFLDIRSPGLGDTAMYLCATSRDGSLSYEQYFGPGTRLTVT.